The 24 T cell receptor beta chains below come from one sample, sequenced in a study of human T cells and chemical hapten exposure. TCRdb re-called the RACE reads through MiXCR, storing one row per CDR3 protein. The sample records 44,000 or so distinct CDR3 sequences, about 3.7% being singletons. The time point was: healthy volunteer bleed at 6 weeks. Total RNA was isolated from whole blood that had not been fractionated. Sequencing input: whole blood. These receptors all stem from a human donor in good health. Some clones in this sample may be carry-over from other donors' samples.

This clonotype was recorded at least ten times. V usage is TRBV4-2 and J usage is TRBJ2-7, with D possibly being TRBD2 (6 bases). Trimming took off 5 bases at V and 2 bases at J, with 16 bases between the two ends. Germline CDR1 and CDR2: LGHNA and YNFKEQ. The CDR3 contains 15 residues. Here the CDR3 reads CASSYNQPGAYEQYF. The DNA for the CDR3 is TGTGCCAGCAGCTATAATCAGCCGGGGGCCTACGAGCAGTACTTC.

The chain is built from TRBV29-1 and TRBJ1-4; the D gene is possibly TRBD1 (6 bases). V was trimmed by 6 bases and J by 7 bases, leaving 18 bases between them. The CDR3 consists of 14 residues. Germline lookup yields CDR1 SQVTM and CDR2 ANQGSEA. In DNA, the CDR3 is TGCAGCGTCGGCTCGACAGGCGTAGGTGAAAAACTGTTTTTT. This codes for CSVGSTGVGEKLFF.

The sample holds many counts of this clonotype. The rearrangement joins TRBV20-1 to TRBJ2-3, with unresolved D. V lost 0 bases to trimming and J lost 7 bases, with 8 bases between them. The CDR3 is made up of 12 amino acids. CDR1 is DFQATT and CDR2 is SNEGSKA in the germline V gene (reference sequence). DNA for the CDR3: TGCAGTGCTAGAGATCTCTTTCATACGCAGTATTTT. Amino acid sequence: CSARDLFHTQYF.

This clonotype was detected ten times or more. The CDR3 is CASSERLGANTEAFF. As DNA, the CDR3 is TGTGCCAGCAGTGAACGTCTAGGGGCCAACACTGAAGCTTTCTTT. This sequence joins TRBV25-1 and TRBJ1-1; D might be TRBD1 (5 bases). CDR1 and CDR2 from the germline V gene are MGHDK and SYGVNS. CDR3 length: 15 amino acids. The germline V and J ends were trimmed by 2 bases and 2 bases, with 12 bases remaining between them. The whole variable domain, remainder taken from reference TRBV25-1 and TRBJ1-1, is EADIYQTPRYLVIGTGKKITLECSQTMGHDKMYWYQQDPGMELHLIHYSYGVNSTEKGDLSSESTVSRIRTEHFPLTLESARPSHTSQYLCASSERLGANTEAFFGQGTRLTVV.

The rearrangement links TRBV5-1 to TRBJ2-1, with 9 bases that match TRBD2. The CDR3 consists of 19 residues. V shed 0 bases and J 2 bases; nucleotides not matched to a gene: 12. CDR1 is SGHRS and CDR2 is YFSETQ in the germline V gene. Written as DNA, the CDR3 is TGCGCCAGCAGCTTGGAGCCCCCCAGCGGGAGGTACACCTACAATGAGCAGTTCTTC. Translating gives CASSLEPPSGRYTYNEQFF.

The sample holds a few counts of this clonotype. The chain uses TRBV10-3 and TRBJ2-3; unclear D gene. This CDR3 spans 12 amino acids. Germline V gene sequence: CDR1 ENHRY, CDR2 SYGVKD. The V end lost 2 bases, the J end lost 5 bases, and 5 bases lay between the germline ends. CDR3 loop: CAISERLDTQYF. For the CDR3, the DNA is TGTGCCATCAGTGAGAGGCTAGATACGCAGTATTTT.

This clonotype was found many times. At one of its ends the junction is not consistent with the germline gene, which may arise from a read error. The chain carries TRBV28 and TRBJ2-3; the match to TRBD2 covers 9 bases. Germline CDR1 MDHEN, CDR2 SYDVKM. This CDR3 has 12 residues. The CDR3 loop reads CASRASGTADTF. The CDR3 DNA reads TGTGCCAGCAGGGCTAGCGGGACCGCAGATACTTTT.

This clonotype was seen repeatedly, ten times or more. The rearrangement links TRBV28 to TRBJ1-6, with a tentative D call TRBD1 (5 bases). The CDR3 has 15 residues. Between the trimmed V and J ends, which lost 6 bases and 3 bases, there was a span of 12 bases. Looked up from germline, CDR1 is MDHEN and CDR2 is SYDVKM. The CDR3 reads CASRGPLVYNSPLHF. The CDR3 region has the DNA TGTGCCAGCAGGGGACCTCTGGTCTATAATTCACCCCTCCACTTT.

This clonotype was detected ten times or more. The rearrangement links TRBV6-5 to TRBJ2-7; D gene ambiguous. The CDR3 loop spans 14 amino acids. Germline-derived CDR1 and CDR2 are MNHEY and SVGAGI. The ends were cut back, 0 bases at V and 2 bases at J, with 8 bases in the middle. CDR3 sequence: CASSYSIMAYEQYF. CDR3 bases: TGTGCCAGCAGTTACTCGATAATGGCCTACGAGCAGTACTTC.

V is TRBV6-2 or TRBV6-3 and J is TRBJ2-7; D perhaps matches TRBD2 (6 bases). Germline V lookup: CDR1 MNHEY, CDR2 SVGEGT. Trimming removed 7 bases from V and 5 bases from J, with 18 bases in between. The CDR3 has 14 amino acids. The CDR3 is CASTPGPGVDEQYF. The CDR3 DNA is TGTGCCAGCACCCCGGGACCGGGGGTGGACGAGCAGTACTTC.

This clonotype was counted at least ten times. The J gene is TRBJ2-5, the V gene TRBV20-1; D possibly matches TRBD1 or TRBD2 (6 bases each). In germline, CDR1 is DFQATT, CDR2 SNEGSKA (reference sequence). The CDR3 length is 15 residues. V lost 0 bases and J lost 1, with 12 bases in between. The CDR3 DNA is TGCAGTGCTAGAGAGGCTAGGGGGGTCCAAGAGACCCAGTACTTC. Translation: CSAREARGVQETQYF.

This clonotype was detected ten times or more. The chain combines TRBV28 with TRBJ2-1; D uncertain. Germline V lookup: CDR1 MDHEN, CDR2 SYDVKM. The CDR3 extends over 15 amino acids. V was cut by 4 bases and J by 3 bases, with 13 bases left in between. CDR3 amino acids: CASSSTNKVYNEQFF. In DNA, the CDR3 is TGTGCCAGCAGTTCCACCAATAAGGTCTACAATGAGCAGTTCTTC.

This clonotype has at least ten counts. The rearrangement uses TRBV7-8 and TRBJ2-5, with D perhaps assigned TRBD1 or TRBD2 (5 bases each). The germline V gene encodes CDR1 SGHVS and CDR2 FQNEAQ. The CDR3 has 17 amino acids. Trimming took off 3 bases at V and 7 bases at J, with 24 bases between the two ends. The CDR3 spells CASSLPDILDGAGTQYF. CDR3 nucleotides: TGTGCCAGCAGCTTGCCTGATATTTTGGACGGGGCAGGGACCCAGTACTTC. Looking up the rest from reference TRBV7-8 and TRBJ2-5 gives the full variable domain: GAGVSQSPRYKVAKRGQDVALRCDPISGHVSLFWYQQALGQGPEFLTYFQNEAQLDKSGLPSDRFFAERPEGSVSTLKIQRTQQEDSAVYLCASSLPDILDGAGTQYFGPGTRLLVL.

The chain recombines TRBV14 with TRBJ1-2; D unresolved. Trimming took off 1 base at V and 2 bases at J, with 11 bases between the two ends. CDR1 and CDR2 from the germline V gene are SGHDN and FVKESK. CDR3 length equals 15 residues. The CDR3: CASSQVASSNYGYTF. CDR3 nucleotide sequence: TGTGCCAGCAGCCAAGTGGCCAGCTCGAACTATGGCTACACCTTC.

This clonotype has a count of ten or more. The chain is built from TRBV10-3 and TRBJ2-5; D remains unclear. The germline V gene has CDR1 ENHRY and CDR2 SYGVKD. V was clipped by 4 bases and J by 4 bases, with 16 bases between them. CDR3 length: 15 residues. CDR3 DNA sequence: TGTGCCATCAGTGGCACATTAGGGCCTGGAGAGACCCAGTACTTC. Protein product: CAISGTLGPGETQYF.

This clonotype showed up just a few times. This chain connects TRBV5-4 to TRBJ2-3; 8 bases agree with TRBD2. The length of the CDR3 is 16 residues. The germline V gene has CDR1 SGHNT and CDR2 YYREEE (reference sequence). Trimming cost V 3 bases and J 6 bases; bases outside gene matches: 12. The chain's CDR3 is CASSSAAGGLDDTQYF. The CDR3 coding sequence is TGTGCCAGCAGCTCCGCGGCGGGGGGCTTGGATGATACGCAGTATTTT. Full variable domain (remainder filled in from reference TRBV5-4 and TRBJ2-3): ETGVTQSPTHLIKTRGQQVTLRCSSQSGHNTVSWYQQALGQGPQFIFQYYREEENGRGNFPPRFSGLQFPNYSSELNVNALELDDSALYLCASSSAAGGLDDTQYFGPGTRLTVL.

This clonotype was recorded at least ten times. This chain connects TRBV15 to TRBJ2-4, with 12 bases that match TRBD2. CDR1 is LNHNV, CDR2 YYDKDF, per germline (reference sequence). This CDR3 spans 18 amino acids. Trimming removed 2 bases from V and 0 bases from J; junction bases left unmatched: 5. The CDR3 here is CATSRRTSGAVAKNIQYF. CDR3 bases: TGTGCCACCAGCAGACGGACTAGCGGGGCAGTAGCCAAAAACATTCAGTACTTC.

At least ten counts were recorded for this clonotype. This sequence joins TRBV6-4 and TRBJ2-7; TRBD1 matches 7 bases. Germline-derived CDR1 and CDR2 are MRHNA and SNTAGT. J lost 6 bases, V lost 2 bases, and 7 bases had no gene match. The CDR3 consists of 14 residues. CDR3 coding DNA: TGTGCCAGCAGTGACCTTCGAGGGGGCTCCGAGCAGTACTTC. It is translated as CASSDLRGGSEQYF.

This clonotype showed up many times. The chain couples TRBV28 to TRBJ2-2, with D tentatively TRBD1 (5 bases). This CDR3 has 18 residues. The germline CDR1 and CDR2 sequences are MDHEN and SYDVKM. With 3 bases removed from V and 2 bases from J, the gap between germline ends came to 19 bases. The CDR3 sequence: CASSFGLTDITNTGELFF. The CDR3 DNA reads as TGTGCCAGCAGTTTCGGTTTGACAGATATTACTAACACCGGGGAGCTGTTTTTT.

The CDR3 bases are TGCGCCAGCAGCCCTCAGCTAGCGGGGCAAACCAATGAGCAGTTCTTC. Amino acids: CASSPQLAGQTNEQFF. The chain employs TRBV4-1 and TRBJ2-1; 9 bases agree with TRBD2. The CDR3 spans 16 residues. V gave up 4 bases and J gave up 6 bases; unmatched junction bases: 10. Germline V gives CDR1 MGHRA, CDR2 YSYEKL.

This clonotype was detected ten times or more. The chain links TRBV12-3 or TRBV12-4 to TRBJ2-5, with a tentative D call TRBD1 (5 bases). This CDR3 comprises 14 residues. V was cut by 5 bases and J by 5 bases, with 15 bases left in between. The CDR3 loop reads CASSPGPGPETQYF. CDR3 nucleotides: TGTGCCAGCAGTCCTGGACCAGGGCCGGAGACCCAGTACTTC.

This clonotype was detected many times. This CDR3 reads CARSMRPPGRPGYSNQPQHF. Written as DNA, the CDR3 is TGTGCCAGAAGCATGCGCCCGCCGGGACGGCCAGGATATAGCAATCAGCCCCAGCATTTT. The rearrangement links TRBV5-3 to TRBJ1-5, with D possibly matching TRBD1 (5 bases). TRBV5-3 counts as an open reading frame of uncertain function. The CDR3 is 20 amino acids. With 4 bases removed from V and 0 bases from J, the gap between germline ends came to 26 bases.

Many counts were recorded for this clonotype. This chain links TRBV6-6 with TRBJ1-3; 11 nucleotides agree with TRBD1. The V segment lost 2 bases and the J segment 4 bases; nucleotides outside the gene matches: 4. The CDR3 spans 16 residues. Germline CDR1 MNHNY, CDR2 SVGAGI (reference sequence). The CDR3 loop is CASSYRTGGSGNTIYF. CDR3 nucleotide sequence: TGTGCCAGCAGTTACCGGACAGGGGGCTCGGGAAACACCATATATTTT.

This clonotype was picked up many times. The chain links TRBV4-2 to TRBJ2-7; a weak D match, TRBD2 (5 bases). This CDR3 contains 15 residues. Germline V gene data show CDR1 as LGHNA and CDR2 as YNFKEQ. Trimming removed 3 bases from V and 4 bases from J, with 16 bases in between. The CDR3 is CASSQAPGPGYEQYF. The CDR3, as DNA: TGTGCCAGCAGCCAGGCCCCGGGCCCGGGGTACGAGCAGTACTTC.